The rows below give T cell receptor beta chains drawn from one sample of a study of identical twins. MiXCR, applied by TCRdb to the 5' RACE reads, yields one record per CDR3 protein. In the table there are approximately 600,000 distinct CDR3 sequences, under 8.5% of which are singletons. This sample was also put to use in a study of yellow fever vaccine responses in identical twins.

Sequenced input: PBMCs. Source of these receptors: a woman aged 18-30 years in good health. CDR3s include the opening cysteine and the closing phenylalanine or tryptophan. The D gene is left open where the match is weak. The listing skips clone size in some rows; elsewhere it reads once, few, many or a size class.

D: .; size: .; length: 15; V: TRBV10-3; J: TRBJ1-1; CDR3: CAIKSAELMNTEAFF; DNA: TGTGCCATCAAGTCCGCAGAGCTAATGAACACTGAAGCTTTCTTT
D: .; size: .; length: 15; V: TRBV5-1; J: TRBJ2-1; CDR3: CASSPSHDGTEEQFF; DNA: TGCGCCAGCAGCCCCAGCCATGACGGGACCGAAGAGCAGTTCTTC
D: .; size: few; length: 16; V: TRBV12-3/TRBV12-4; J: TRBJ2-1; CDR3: CASPRRAGLSYNEQFF; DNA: TGTGCCAGCCCCCGACGTGCGGGGCTTTCCTACAATGAGCAGTTCTTC
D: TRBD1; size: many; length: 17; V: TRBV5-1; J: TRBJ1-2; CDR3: CASSSGQAQETIYGYTF; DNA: TGCGCCAGCAGCTCGGGACAGGCCCAAGAGACGATCTATGGCTACACCTTC
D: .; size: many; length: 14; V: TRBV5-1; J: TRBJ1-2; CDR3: CASSYGGQGDGYTF; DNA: TGCGCCAGCAGCTATGGGGGCCAGGGTGATGGCTACACCTTC
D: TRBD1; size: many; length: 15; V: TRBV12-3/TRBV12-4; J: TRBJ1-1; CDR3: CASSRGQGWDTEAFF; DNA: TGTGCCAGCAGTCGTGGACAGGGATGGGACACTGAAGCTTTCTTT
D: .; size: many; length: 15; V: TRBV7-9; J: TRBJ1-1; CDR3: CASSPSGGSFAEAFF; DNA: TGTGCCAGCAGCCCCTCGGGGGGATCCTTCGCTGAAGCTTTCTTT
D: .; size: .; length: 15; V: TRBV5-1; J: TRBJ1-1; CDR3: CASSLGLGRSTEAFF; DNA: TGCGCCAGCAGCCTGGGCCTGGGGAGGAGCACTGAAGCTTTCTTT
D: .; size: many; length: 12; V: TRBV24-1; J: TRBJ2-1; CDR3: CATSDLGDEQFF; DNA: TGTGCCACCAGTGATTTGGGCGATGAGCAGTTCTTC
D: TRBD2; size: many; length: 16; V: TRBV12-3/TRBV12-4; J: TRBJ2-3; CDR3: CASSSGLAGSTDTQYF; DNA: TGTGCCAGCAGTTCCGGTTTAGCGGGAAGCACAGATACGCAGTATTTT
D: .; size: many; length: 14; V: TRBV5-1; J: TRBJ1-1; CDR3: CASSSGGVNTEAFF; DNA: TGCGCCAGCAGCTCGGGGGGCGTGAACACTGAAGCTTTCTTT
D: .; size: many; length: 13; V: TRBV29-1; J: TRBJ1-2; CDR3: CSVDGDVNYGYTF; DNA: TGCAGCGTTGATGGGGATGTTAACTATGGCTACACCTTC
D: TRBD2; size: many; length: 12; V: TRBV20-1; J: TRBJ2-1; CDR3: CSARGQAGEQFF; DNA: TGCAGTGCTAGAGGCCAAGCGGGGGAGCAGTTCTTC
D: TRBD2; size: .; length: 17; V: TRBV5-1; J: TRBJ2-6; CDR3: CASSSTSGGTGANVLTF; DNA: TGCGCCAGCAGCTCGACTAGCGGGGGGACTGGGGCCAACGTCCTGACTTTC
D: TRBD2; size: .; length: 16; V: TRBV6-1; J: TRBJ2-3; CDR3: CASSQTTSGRPDTQYF; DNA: TGTGCCAGCAGCCAAACAACTAGCGGTCGTCCAGATACGCAGTATTTT
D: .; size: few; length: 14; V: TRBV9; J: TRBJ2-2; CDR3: CASSPPGVGGELFF; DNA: TGTGCCAGCAGCCCCCCGGGGGTAGGCGGGGAGCTGTTTTTT
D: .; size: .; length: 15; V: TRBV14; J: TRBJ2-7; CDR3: CASSHGRGNSYEQYF; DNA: TGTGCCAGCAGCCACGGGCGGGGCAACTCCTACGAGCAGTACTTC
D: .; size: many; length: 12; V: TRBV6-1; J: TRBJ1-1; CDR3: CASSEGSTEAFF; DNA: TGTGCCAGCAGTGAAGGGAGTACTGAAGCTTTCTTT
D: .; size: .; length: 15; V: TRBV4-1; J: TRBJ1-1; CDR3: CASSQIKLRSAKAFF; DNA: TGCGCCAGCAGCCAAATAAAACTCCGAAGCGCGAAAGCTTTCTTT
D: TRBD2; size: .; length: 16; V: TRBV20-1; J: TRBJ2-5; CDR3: CSARGTSGRNQETQYF; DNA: TGCAGTGCTAGAGGAACTAGCGGGAGAAACCAAGAGACCCAGTACTTC
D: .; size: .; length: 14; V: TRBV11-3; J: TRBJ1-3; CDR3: CASRSGQTGNTIYF; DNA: TGTGCCAGCAGAAGTGGACAAACGGGAAACACCATATATTTT
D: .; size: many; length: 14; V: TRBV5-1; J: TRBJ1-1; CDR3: CASSLGYVGTEAFF; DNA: TGCGCCAGCAGCTTGGGATACGTGGGTACTGAAGCTTTCTTT
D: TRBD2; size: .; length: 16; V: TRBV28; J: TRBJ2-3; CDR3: CASSLIGGGKTDTQYF; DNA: TGTGCCAGCAGTTTAATTGGCGGGGGTAAGACAGATACGCAGTATTTT
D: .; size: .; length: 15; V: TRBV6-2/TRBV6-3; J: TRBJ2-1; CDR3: CASSFIASSYNEQFF; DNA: TGTGCCAGCAGCTTTATAGCTAGCTCCTACAATGAGCAGTTCTTC
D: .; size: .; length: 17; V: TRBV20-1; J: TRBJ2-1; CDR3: CCLSPGHPTSSYNEQFF; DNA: TGCTGCCTGAGTCCGGGACACCCAACGAGCTCCTACAATGAGCAGTTCTTC
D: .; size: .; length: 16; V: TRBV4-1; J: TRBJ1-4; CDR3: CASSQVFRGPNEKLFF; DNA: TGCGCCAGCAGCCAAGTTTTCAGGGGCCCTAATGAAAAACTGTTTTTT
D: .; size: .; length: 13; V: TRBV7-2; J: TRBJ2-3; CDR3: CASRAPDPDTQYF; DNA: TGTGCCAGCCGAGCCCCGGACCCAGATACGCAGTATTTT
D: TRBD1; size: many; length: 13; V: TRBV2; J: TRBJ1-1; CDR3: CASGTGGFIEAFF; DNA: TGTGCCAGTGGGACAGGGGGCTTCATTGAAGCTTTCTTT
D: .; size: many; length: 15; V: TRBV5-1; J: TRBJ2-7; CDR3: CASSLARGSSYEQYF; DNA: TGCGCCAGCAGCTTGGCCCGGGGGAGCTCCTACGAGCAGTACTTC
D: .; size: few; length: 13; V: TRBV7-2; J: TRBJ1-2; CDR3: CASSTSLARGYTF; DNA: TGTGCCAGCAGCACATCCCTAGCCCGTGGCTACACCTTC
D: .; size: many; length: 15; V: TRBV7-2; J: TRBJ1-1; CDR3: CASSPTGTMNTEAFF; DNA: TGTGCCAGCAGCCCGACCGGGACGATGAACACTGAAGCTTTCTTT
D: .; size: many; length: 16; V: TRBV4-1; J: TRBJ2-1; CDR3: CASRSSGRSLYNEQFF; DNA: TGCGCCAGCAGATCCTCGGGCAGGAGCTTATACAATGAGCAGTTCTTC
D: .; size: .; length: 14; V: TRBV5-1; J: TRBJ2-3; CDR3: CASSLLGAVDTQYF; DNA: TGCGCCAGCAGCCTCCTCGGGGCTGTCGATACGCAGTATTTT
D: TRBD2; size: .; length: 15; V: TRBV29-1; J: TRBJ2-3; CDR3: CSAVGVSGSLGTQYF; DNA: TGCAGCGCCGTGGGGGTTAGCGGGAGTTTGGGTACGCAGTATTTT
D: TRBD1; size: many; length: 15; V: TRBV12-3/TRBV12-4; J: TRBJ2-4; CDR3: CASTPDRGLGNIQYF; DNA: TGTGCCAGCACTCCCGACAGGGGGCTAGGAAACATTCAGTACTTC
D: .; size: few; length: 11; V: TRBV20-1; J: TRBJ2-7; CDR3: CSASVPGVQYF; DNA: TGCAGTGCTAGCGTGCCGGGGGTGCAGTACTTC
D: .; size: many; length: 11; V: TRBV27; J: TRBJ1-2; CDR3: CASGGGDGYTF; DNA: TGTGCCAGCGGAGGAGGGGATGGCTACACCTTC
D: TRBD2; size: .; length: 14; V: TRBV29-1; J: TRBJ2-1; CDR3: CSVERLAGVNEQFF; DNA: TGCAGCGTTGAACGACTAGCGGGAGTCAATGAGCAGTTCTTC